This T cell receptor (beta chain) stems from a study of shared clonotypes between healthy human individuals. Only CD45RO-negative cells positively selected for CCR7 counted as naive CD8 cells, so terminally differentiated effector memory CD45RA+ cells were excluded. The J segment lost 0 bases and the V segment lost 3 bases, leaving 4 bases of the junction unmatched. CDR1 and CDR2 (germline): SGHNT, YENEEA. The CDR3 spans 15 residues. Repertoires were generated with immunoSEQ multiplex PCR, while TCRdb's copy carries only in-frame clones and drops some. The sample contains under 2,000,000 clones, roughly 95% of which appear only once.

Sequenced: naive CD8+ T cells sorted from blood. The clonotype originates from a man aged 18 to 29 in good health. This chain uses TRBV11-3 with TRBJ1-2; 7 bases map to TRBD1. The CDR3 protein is CASSFNRGANYGYTF. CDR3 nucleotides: TGTGCCAGCAGCTTTAACAGGGGAGCTAACTATGGCTACACCTTC.